This T cell receptor beta chain comes out of a study of T cell repertoires in cytomegalovirus infection. A remark on this clonotype: No antigen is known for it.

TCRdb independently ran MiXCR on the reads; one entry per CDR3 protein. The sample holds 300,000 to 400,000 distinct CDR3 sequences, 20% to 30% seen once. The CDR3 loop spans 12 amino acids. Trimming took off 11 bases at V and 0 bases at J, with 9 bases between the two ends. Germline CDR1 is MDHEN and CDR2 is SYDVKM. The receptor comes from a human donor in good health (CMV status not recorded). Some clones in this sample may be carry-over from other donors' samples. The chain joins TRBV28 to TRBJ2-3; D is possibly TRBD1 or TRBD2 (6 bases each). Sequencing was performed on cultured PBMCs, taken from culture after CMV antigen stimulation. The CDR3 nucleotides read TGTGCCGGGGGGCATAGCACAGATACGCAGTATTTT. Translation gives CAGGHSTDTQYF.